This record covers a single TCR beta chain. Its antigen is as yet unknown. This specimen belongs to a study of PD-1 blockade in classical Hodgkin lymphoma. The study's findings and limits: Whereas CD4+ TCR diversity had risen significantly by C4D1, CD8+ TCR diversity had not.

The CDR3 totals 16 residues. The V gene end was trimmed by 3 bases and the J gene end by 1 base; junction bases not matched to a gene: 8. CDR1 WSHSY and CDR2 SAAADI come from the germline V gene. Data came from immunoSEQ multiplex PCR; TCRdb stores just in-frame clones and leaves some out. In the table there are tens of thousands of clones, around nine tenths of which are singletons. Autologous stem cell transplantation was followed by relapse in every patient, and brentuximab vedotin exposure varied. The sample was peripheral blood mononuclear cells (PBMCs), taken at baseline. This clonotype originated in a human donor with classical Hodgkin lymphoma. The V call is TRBV10-2, the J call TRBJ1-1; 7 bases map to TRBD1. The CDR3 here is CASSESTGIGNTEAFF. The CDR3, as DNA: TGCGCCAGCAGTGAATCGACAGGGATTGGGAACACTGAAGCTTTCTTT.